This passage covers 10 T cell receptor beta chains from one sample sequenced in a study of OX40 agonist ivuxolimab in advanced cancers. Library generation was performed with the immunoSEQ multiplex PCR assay. TCRdb took this table from immuneACCESS and kept in-frame rearrangements with V and J called. Such tables lack part of the clones; where checked against another copy, unresolved V genes explain under half of the gap, and the rest is unexplained. This sample comprises about 97,000 clones, less than 90% of them detected only once. More than 5% of the sample comes from the top ten. The starting material was CD4+ or CD8+ T cells sorted from blood, obtained in a trial of the OX40 agonist ivuxolimab. Every receptor here comes from an adult with an advanced solid tumor such as melanoma, head and neck, liver or kidney cancer.

The chain has TRBV11-2 and TRBJ2-1; 9 bases fit TRBD1. The CDR3 contains 15 residues. Germline V gene data show CDR1 as SGHAT and CDR2 as FQNNGV. Trimming took 5 bases from V and 10 from J; bases not matched to a gene: 12. The CDR3 loop reads CASSGGTGLVNEQFF. CDR3 DNA: TGTGCCAGCAGCGGCGGGACAGGGCTTGTCAACGAGCAGTTCTTC.

The V and J genes are TRBV27 and TRBJ2-1; maybe TRBD2 (5 bases). Germline-derived CDR1 and CDR2 are MNHEY and SMNVEV (reference sequence). The ends were cut back, 4 bases at V and 0 bases at J, with 10 bases in the middle. The CDR3 has 15 amino acids. CDR3 coding DNA: TGTGCCAGCAGTTCAGCGGTCGGCTCCTACAATGAGCAGTTCTTC. This sequence encodes CASSSAVGSYNEQFF.

The V gene is TRBV27, the J gene TRBJ2-3; 7 bases match TRBD1. The CDR3 sequence is 14 residues long. Unmatched junction bases numbered 8, after V lost 6 bases and J lost 5 bases. Germline assignment: CDR1 MNHEY and CDR2 SMNVEV (reference sequence). Here the CDR3 DNA reads TGTGCCAGCAGGCTCACGACAGGGATAGATACGCAGTATTTT. This gives the protein CASRLTTGIDTQYF.

The V and J genes are TRBV18 and TRBJ1-1; a possible D gene is TRBD1 (5 bases). The CDR3 covers 14 residues. Deletions cut 4 bases from V and 2 bases from J, with 11 bases between. Germline CDR1 and CDR2: KGHSH and LQKENI. This CDR3 is CASSLSGPNTEAFF. Here the CDR3 DNA reads TGTGCCAGCTCACTCTCGGGGCCAAACACTGAAGCTTTCTTT. Based on the CDR3 plus reference TRBV18 and TRBJ1-1, the full variable domain is NAGVMQNPRHLVRRRGQEARLRCSPMKGHSHVYWYRQLPEEGLKFMVYLQKENIIDESGMPKERFSAEFPKEGPSILRIQQVVRGDSAAYFCASSLSGPNTEAFFGQGTRLTVV.

This chain links TRBV5-1 with TRBJ2-7; 10 nucleotides line up with TRBD2. Germline V lookup: CDR1 SGHRS, CDR2 YFSETQ. The CDR3 length is 15 residues. The trim removed 0 bases at V and 3 bases at J, leaving 3 bases unmatched. The CDR3 loop is CASSLASGSHYEQYF. CDR3 bases: TGCGCCAGCAGCTTGGCTAGCGGGAGTCACTACGAGCAGTACTTC.

This chain uses TRBV6-6 with TRBJ1-1, with D maybe TRBD1 (6 bases). The CDR3 is made up of 14 amino acids. Germline V CDR1 and CDR2: MNHNY, SVGAGI (reference sequence). Trimming stripped 6 bases from V and 1 base from J, with 12 bases between. As DNA, the CDR3 is TGTGCCAGCAGGGGTGGGGGCCGGAACACTGAAGCTTTCTTT. Its protein product is CASRGGGRNTEAFF.

This clone was seen once. The rearrangement uses TRBV9 and TRBJ1-2; 10 nucleotides match TRBD1. The CDR3 consists of 15 residues. V lost 4 bases and J lost 6; bases outside the gene matches: 9. The germline gives CDR1 SGDLS, CDR2 YYNGEE. The CDR3 nucleotides read TGTGCCAGCAGCATCTCGGGACAGGGGATAGATGGCTACACCTTC. Encoded protein: CASSISGQGIDGYTF.

This chain links TRBV18 with TRBJ1-1, with D maybe TRBD1 (5 bases). The germline CDR1 and CDR2 sequences are KGHSH and LQKENI. V dropped 2 bases and J dropped 1 base, with 11 bases sitting between them. CDR3 length equals 15 residues. CDR3 in amino acids: CASSPLGVRNTEAFF. CDR3 DNA: TGTGCCAGCTCACCATTGGGGGTTCGGAACACTGAAGCTTTCTTT.

The V gene is TRBV30, the J gene TRBJ2-7, with TRBD1 matching over 8 bases. Germline loops: CDR1 GTSNPN, CDR2 SVGIG (reference sequence). This CDR3 region has 15 residues. Trimming removed 3 bases from V and 0 bases from J; junction bases left unmatched: 7. The CDR3 DNA reads TGTGCCTGGAGGTGGGGGGACAGGCCCTCCTACGAGCAGTACTTC. Translation gives CAWRWGDRPSYEQYF.

This clone has just one count. The chain couples TRBV5-1 to TRBJ2-1; 8 bases agree with TRBD1. Germline trimming cut 1 base from V and 2 bases from J; bases unmatched to any gene: 17. The CDR3 contains 20 residues. Germline loops: CDR1 SGHRS, CDR2 YFSETQ. The CDR3: CASSLRGDSQGAIPYNEQFF. CDR3 nucleotide sequence: TGCGCCAGCAGCTTGCGCGGGGACTCTCAGGGGGCAATCCCCTACAATGAGCAGTTCTTC.